This TCR beta chain was profiled in a study of PD-1 blockade in mismatch repair-deficient tumors. Study results and limitations: Tumor-resident clones, often undetectable pretreatment in blood, expanded then contracted after pembrolizumab.

Clones were read by immunoSEQ multiplex PCR, and TCRdb kept only the in-frame ones, dropping some. The repertoire holds 38,000 or so clones, with roughly 85% as singletons. This clone was detected once. Its antigen is unknown. The receptor's source is an adult with mismatch repair-deficient cancer. The sequences come from peripheral blood, collected roughly 76 weeks after starting pembrolizumab.

The CDR3 bases are TGTGCCAGCAGTTACTTGAGACAGGGGGCGTTATTCTTC. It codes for CASSYLRQGALFF. This chain links TRBV6-6 with TRBJ2-1, with 10 nucleotides matching TRBD1. V dropped 1 base and J dropped 16; count of bases not matched to a gene: 7. CDR3 length: 13 residues. Looked up from germline, CDR1 is MNHNY and CDR2 is SVGAGI (reference sequence).